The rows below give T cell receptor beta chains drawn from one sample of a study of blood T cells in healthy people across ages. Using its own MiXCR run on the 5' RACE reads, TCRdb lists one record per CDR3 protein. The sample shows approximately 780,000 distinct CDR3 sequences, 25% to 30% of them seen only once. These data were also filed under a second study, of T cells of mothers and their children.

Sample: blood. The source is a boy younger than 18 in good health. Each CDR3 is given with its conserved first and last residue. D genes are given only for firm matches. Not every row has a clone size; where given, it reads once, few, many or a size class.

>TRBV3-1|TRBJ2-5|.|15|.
TGTGCCAGCAGCCAAGAAGGGGTAGGGAGGGAGACCCAGTACTTC
CASSQEGVGRETQYF
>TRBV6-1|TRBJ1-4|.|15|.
TGTGCCAGCAGTGAAGTAGTCGGCAATACCGAAAAACTGTTTTTT
CASSEVVGNTEKLFF
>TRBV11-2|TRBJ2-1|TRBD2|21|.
TGTGCCAGCAGCTTTATTACCGGGACTAGCCCTATCGACCCCAGTTACAATGAGCAGTTCTTC
CASSFITGTSPIDPSYNEQFF
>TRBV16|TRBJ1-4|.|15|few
TGTGCCAGCAGCCAACTGACAGGCCTCAATGAAAAACTGTTTTTT
CASSQLTGLNEKLFF
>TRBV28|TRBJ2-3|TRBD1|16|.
TGTGCCAGCAGTTTCCCCGGGACAGGAGGGACAGATACGCAGTATTTT
CASSFPGTGGTDTQYF
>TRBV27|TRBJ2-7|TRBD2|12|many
TGTGCCAGCAGCCCCCCGGGGGGCGAGCAGTACTTC
CASSPPGGEQYF
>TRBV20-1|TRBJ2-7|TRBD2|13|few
TGCAGTGCTAGTTACCTAGCGGACTACGAGCAGTACTTC
CSASYLADYEQYF
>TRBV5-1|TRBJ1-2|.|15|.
TGCGCCAGCAGCTTGGCACAGGGAAAGAACTATGGCTACACCTTC
CASSLAQGKNYGYTF
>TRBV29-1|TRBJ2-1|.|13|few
TGCAGCGCGGAGGGGGGGGGCTCAGGTGAGCAGTTCTTC
CSAEGGGSGEQFF
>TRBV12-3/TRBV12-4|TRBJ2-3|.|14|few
TGTGCCAGCAGTTCTTTGGCTCGCACAGATACGCAGTATTTT
CASSSLARTDTQYF
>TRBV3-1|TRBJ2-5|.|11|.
TGTGCCAGCATCATACAAGAGACCCAGTACTTC
CASIIQETQYF
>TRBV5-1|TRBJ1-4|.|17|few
TGCGCCAGCAGCTTGGGGTTGGCTGGTCGGGGTAATGAAAAACTGTTTTTT
CASSLGLAGRGNEKLFF
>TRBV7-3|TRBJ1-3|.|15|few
TGTGCCAGCAGGATCCCCCGCTGGCGCTCTGACACCATATATTTT
CASRIPRWRSDTIYF
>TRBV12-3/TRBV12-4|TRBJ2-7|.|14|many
TGTGCCAGCAGTCCCCAGGACGGCTCCTACGAGCAGTACTTC
CASSPQDGSYEQYF
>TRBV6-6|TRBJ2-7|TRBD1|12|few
TGTGCCACCGTGGGACAGCCCTACGAGCAGTACTTC
CATVGQPYEQYF
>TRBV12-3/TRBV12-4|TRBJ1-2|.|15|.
TGTGCCAGCAGCACTGCGGACAGCGGGGGCGGTGGCTACACCTTC
CASSTADSGGGGYTF
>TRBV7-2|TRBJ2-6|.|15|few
TGTGCCAGCAGCCATAGTCCCTCTGGGGCCAACGTCCTGACTTTC
CASSHSPSGANVLTF
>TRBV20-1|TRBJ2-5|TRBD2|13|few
TGCAGTGTTGCCGGGACTACCTACAATGAGCAGTACTTC
CSVAGTTYNEQYF
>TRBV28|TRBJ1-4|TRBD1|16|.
TGTGCCAGCAGTTTACGGGGACAGGCAACTAATGAAAAACTGTTTTTT
CASSLRGQATNEKLFF
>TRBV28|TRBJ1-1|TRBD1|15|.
TGTGCCAGCACCCTAGGGACAGGGGTGTACACTGAAGCTTTCTTT
CASTLGTGVYTEAFF
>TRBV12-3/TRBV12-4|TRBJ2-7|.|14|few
TGTGCCAGCAGTATTAGGACAGCAGACTACGAGCAGTACTTC
CASSIRTADYEQYF
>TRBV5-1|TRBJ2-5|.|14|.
TGCGCCAGCAGCTGGGGCCCTGCCAAGGAGACCCAGTACTTC
CASSWGPAKETQYF
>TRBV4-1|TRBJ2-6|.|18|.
TGCGCCAGCAGCCAAGAGAAACAGAGCTGGAGAGGGGCCAACGTCCTGACTTTC
CASSQEKQSWRGANVLTF
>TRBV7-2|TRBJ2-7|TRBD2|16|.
TGTGCCAGCAGCTTAGCTCTAGCGGGCCCCAGCTACGAGCAGTACTTC
CASSLALAGPSYEQYF
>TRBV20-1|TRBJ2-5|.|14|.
TGCAGTCTGAGGGACTCTAGTAGGGAAGAGACCCAGTACTTC
CSLRDSSREETQYF
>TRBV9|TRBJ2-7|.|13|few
TGTGCCAGCAGCGTAGGGGTCAGGGGCGAGCAGTACTTC
CASSVGVRGEQYF
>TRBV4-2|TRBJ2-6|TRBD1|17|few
TGTGCCAGCAGCCAGGACAGGGGCATCTCTGGGGCCAACGTCCTGACTTTC
CASSQDRGISGANVLTF
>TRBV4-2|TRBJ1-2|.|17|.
TGTGCCAGCAGCCAAGACTGGGCTGACGGGAGGAACTATGGCTACACCTTC
CASSQDWADGRNYGYTF
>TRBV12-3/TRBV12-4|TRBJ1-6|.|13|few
TGTGCCAGCAGTTTTCTCGAACGGTCACCCCTCCACTTT
CASSFLERSPLHF
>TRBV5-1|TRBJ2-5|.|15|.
TGCGCCAGCAGCTCCGAGGCGGGACGCCAAGAGACCCAGTACTTC
CASSSEAGRQETQYF
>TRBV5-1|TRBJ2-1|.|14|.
TGCGCCAGCAGCTTGTTAGGGGCCTACAATGAGCAGTTCTTC
CASSLLGAYNEQFF
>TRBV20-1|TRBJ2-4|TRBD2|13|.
TGCAGTGCGCTCGGGACTACTGAGAACATTCAGTACTTC
CSALGTTENIQYF
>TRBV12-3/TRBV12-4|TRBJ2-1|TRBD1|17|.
TGTGCCAGCACAGGTGGCCCGGGGACAGGGGGGCACAATGAGCAGTTCTTC
CASTGGPGTGGHNEQFF
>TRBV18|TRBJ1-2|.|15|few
TGTGCCAGCTCGCCCATTTACCGGGATCTAACTGGCTACACCTTC
CASSPIYRDLTGYTF
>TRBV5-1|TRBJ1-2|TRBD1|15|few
TGCGCCAGCAGCGAGAACCCCGGGACAGTGTATGGCTACACCTTC
CASSENPGTVYGYTF
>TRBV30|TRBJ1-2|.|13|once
TGTGCCCGGAGTGTACCCGGGGGTTATGGCTACACCTTC
CARSVPGGYGYTF
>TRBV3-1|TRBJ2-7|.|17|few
TGTGCCAGCAGCCAAGATCGGTTCGGGTACCCGCCCTACGAGCAGTACTTC
CASSQDRFGYPPYEQYF
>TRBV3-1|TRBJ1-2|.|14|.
TGTGCCAGCAGAGCAGGGTTCGGGCGCCTTGGCTACACCTTC
CASRAGFGRLGYTF